A single sample is the source of the 31 T cell receptor beta chains below, sequenced in a study of regulatory T cells in long-lasting Graves disease. Combining iRepertoire HTBI primers with Arm-PCR of CDR3 regions, the authors built TCR beta libraries. Using its own MiXCR run on the multiplex PCR reads, TCRdb lists one record per CDR3 protein. This sample carries roughly 700,000 distinct CDR3 sequences, approximately 31% of them seen once, and the ten largest clones take roughly 41%. Time point meaning: persistent/refractory GD, antithyroid drugs over 5 years with positive TRAb. Extracted PBMC RNA gave rise to the TCR library. The sequences come from peripheral blood mononuclear cells (PBMCs), collected when the disease was refractory, from a patient treated with antithyroid drugs. The source is a female donor with Graves disease.

This clonotype showed up many times. The chain couples TRBV6-1 to TRBJ2-5; D tentatively fits TRBD1 or TRBD2 (5 bases each). The CDR3 is 15 residues long. Looked up from germline, CDR1 is MNHNS and CDR2 is SASEGT. V lost 6 bases to trimming and J lost 2 bases, with 16 bases between them. CDR3 DNA sequence: TGTGCCAGCAGGATTTGGGGGAGTCCTCAAGAGACCCAGTACTTC. Translating gives CASRIWGSPQETQYF.

The V and J genes are TRBV5-5 and TRBJ2-7; TRBD2 matches 13 bases. The CDR3 length is 17 residues. With 0 bases clipped from V and 6 bases from J, the junction kept 9 bases outside the gene matches. Germline-derived CDR1 and CDR2 are SGHKS and YYEKEE (reference sequence). The CDR3 coding sequence is TGTGCCAGCAGCTTGGCCTTCACTAGCGGGAGGGCATCCGAGCAGTACTTC. It specifies CASSLAFTSGRASEQYF.

A single count supports this clonotype. At one end the junction does not follow the germline gene, possibly because of a read error. This chain connects TRBV27 to TRBJ1-5, with D tentatively TRBD1 (6 bases). Per germline, CDR1 MNHEY and CDR2 SMNVEV (reference sequence). The CDR3 runs to 14 residues. The CDR3 DNA is TGTGCCACCAGTGATTTAACAGGGAATCAGCCCCAGCATTTT. Protein: CATSDLTGNQPQHF.

CDR3 coding DNA: TGTGCCAGTAGTATGGAGGGGGAGTACACTGAAGCTTTCTTT. This sequence encodes CASSMEGEYTEAFF. V gene TRBV19 combines with J gene TRBJ1-1; perhaps TRBD1 as D (6 bases). V lost 3 bases to trimming and J lost 3 bases, with 11 bases between them. Germline-derived CDR1 and CDR2 are LNHDA and SQIVND (reference sequence). The CDR3 spans 14 residues.

V and J are TRBV6-1 and TRBJ1-1; tentative D call: TRBD1 (6 bases). The germline V gene has CDR1 MNHNS and CDR2 SASEGT. This CDR3 region has 14 residues. Trimming pared 7 bases from V and 8 bases from J, leaving 20 bases between. CDR3 nucleotides: TGTGCCAGCAAGGGCATGACAGGCCGGGAGGAAGCTTTCTTT. It is translated as CASKGMTGREEAFF.

The V gene is TRBV6-1, the J gene TRBJ1-2; D is unresolved. Trimming cost V 7 bases and J 2 bases, with 11 bases left between them. The CDR3 runs to 13 residues. CDR1 MNHNS and CDR2 SASEGT come from the germline V gene. This CDR3 reads CASKSATNYGYTF. Written as DNA, the CDR3 is TGTGCCAGCAAGTCTGCCACGAACTATGGCTACACCTTC.

As concerns this clonotype: A much larger clonotype is one base distant, so this may be a read error. The rearrangement uses TRBV6-9 and TRBJ2-5; 8 nucleotides line up with TRBD2. V was clipped by 3 bases and J by 5 bases; unmatched bases: 2. From germline, CDR1 is MNHGY and CDR2 SVAAGI. This CDR3 comprises 13 residues. For the CDR3, the DNA is TGTGCCAGCAGTTACGGGGGGGGGGAGACCCAGTACTTC. Its protein product is CASSYGGGETQYF.

V usage is TRBV19 and J usage is TRBJ1-5, with a possible D match to TRBD1 (5 bases). Deletions cut 7 bases from V and 4 bases from J, with 14 bases between. Looked up from germline, CDR1 is LNHDA and CDR2 is SQIVND (reference sequence). The CDR3 length is 14 residues. The CDR3 loop reads CASTPPTANQPQHF. CDR3 in DNA: TGTGCCAGTACCCCGCCGACAGCGAATCAGCCCCAGCATTTT.

The J gene is TRBJ2-7, the V gene TRBV12-3 or TRBV12-4; maybe TRBD1 (6 bases). The CDR3 consists of 12 residues. Trimming shortened V by 3 bases and J by 8 bases, and 11 bases separated the two germline ends. For the CDR3, the DNA is TGTGCCAGCAGTTTTCCGGGACAAAAGCAGTACTTC. Translated: CASSFPGQKQYF.

The rearrangement joins TRBV6-1 to TRBJ1-1, with D hard to call. Trimming shortened V by 5 bases and J by 0 bases, and 16 bases separated the two germline ends. The germline CDR1 and CDR2 sequences are MNHNS and SASEGT. CDR3 length equals 16 residues. CDR3 amino acids: CASSTPRRTMNTEAFF. The CDR3 DNA reads TGTGCCAGCAGTACCCCTCGTAGAACCATGAACACTGAAGCTTTCTTT.

A few counts support this clonotype. This chain links TRBV19 with TRBJ2-7; 7 bases agree with TRBD1. This CDR3 is 16 amino acids long. Germline assignment: CDR1 LNHDA and CDR2 SQIVND (reference sequence). The junction had 10 bases not matched to a gene; V was cut back by 5 bases and J by 0 bases. The CDR3 coding sequence is TGTGCCAGTAGTCCGGGACAGCCCGGCGGCTCCTACGAGCAGTACTTC. Translation gives CASSPGQPGGSYEQYF.

This clonotype was seen a few times. The V and J genes are TRBV28 and TRBJ1-1; D unresolved. Germline CDR1 MDHEN, CDR2 SYDVKM. The CDR3 has 12 residues. V lost 3 bases, J lost 11 bases, and 13 bases lay in between. This CDR3 is CASSFGYERAFF. CDR3 DNA sequence: TGTGCCAGCAGTTTTGGCTACGAGAGGGCTTTCTTT.

This clonotype was found a few times. This chain links TRBV18 with TRBJ2-5; tentative D call: TRBD1 (6 bases). The germline gives CDR1 KGHSH, CDR2 LQKENI. The CDR3 consists of 14 residues. Trimming shortened V by 5 bases and J by 2 bases, and 12 bases separated the two germline ends. The CDR3 here is CASSETGSQETQYF. The CDR3 DNA reads TGTGCCAGCTCAGAAACAGGGTCACAAGAGACCCAGTACTTC.

J is TRBJ1-5 and V is TRBV6-9; unclear D gene. Germline CDR1 is MNHGY and CDR2 is SVAAGI. The germline V and J ends were trimmed by 3 bases and 6 bases, with 9 bases remaining between them. CDR3 length: 13 amino acids. As DNA, the CDR3 is TGTGCCAGCAGTTACTCCCCAATTCAGCCCCAGCATTTT. It encodes CASSYSPIQPQHF.

This clonotype was picked up a small number of times. CDR3 region: CASSEAGFTYNSPLHF. For the CDR3, the DNA is TGTGCCAGCAGTGAAGCGGGGTTCACCTATAATTCACCCCTCCACTTT. The V and J genes are TRBV2 and TRBJ1-6, with D unclear. The germline V and J ends were trimmed by 0 bases and 2 bases, with 8 bases remaining between them. CDR3 length: 16 amino acids. CDR1 and CDR2 (germline): SNHLY, FYNNEI.

V and J are TRBV4-1 and TRBJ1-4; D unclear. The ends were cut back, 4 bases at V and 7 bases at J, with 10 bases in the middle. Germline-derived CDR1 and CDR2 are MGHRA and YSYEKL. The CDR3 runs to 13 residues. The CDR3 DNA is TGCGCCAGCAGCCGGCTGGTGGGTGAAAAACTGTTTTTT. As protein: CASSRLVGEKLFF.

This clonotype was seen ten or more times. The CDR3 loop reads CASNRDRELSGANVLTF. The CDR3 bases are TGTGCCAGCAACCGGGACAGGGAGCTCTCTGGGGCCAACGTCCTGACTTTC. The V and J genes are TRBV2 and TRBJ2-6; 9 nucleotides align to TRBD1. Germline CDR1 and CDR2: SNHLY and FYNNEI. This CDR3 has 17 residues. The V and J ends lost 7 bases and 0 bases, in that order; junction bases with no gene match: 7.

This clonotype was observed a few times. J is TRBJ1-6 and V is TRBV6-1, with D unresolved. This CDR3 comprises 17 residues. V lost 8 bases to trimming and J lost 0 bases, with 17 bases between them. Germline V gives CDR1 MNHNS, CDR2 SASEGT. The CDR3 sequence: CASRNKGGDSYNSPLHF. For the CDR3, the DNA is TGTGCCAGCCGTAACAAGGGTGGGGACTCCTATAATTCACCCCTCCACTTT.

The table lists this clonotype with a few counts. The rearrangement links TRBV11-2 to TRBJ2-2; TRBD2 matches at 8 bases. V shed 5 bases and J 6 bases; nucleotides not matched to a gene: 8. The CDR3 is 15 residues long. In germline, CDR1 is SGHAT, CDR2 FQNNGV. CDR3 residues: CASSPPGGDAGELFF. The CDR3, as DNA: TGTGCCAGCAGCCCCCCGGGGGGGGACGCCGGGGAGCTGTTTTTT. Drawing the rest from reference TRBV11-2 and TRBJ2-2, the complete variable domain is EAGVAQSPRYKIIEKRQSVAFWCNPISGHATLYWYQQILGQGPKLLIQFQNNGVVDDSQLPKDRFSAERLKGVDSTLKIQPAKLEDSAVYLCASSPPGGDAGELFFGEGSRLTVL.

This clonotype showed up just a few times. The V and J genes are TRBV29-1 and TRBJ1-1; possibly TRBD1 for D (5 bases). V lost 8 bases to trimming and J lost 3 bases, with 13 bases between them. The V gene's germline CDR1 is SQVTM and CDR2 ANQGSEA. This CDR3 is built from 12 residues. The CDR3 nucleotides read TGCAGCCAAGGGGTTGGAGACACTGAAGCTTTCTTT. Protein sequence: CSQGVGDTEAFF.

The chain carries TRBV10-3 and TRBJ1-3, with 7 bases aligning to TRBD1. Germline trimming cut 10 bases from V and 3 bases from J; bases unmatched to any gene: 3. CDR3 length: 12 amino acids. Germline-derived CDR1 and CDR2 are ENHRY and SYGVKD. The CDR3, as DNA: TGTGCCACCCGGGACAGTGGAAACACCATATATTTT. It is translated as CATRDSGNTIYF.

V and J are TRBV29-1 and TRBJ2-2, with 9 bases fitting TRBD2. V was pared by 1 base and J by 5 bases, with 5 bases of the junction left unmatched. The germline V gene encodes CDR1 SQVTM and CDR2 ANQGSEA. The CDR3 is 15 residues long. CDR3 bases: TGCAGCGTTGAAGTAGCGGGAGTGGTAACCGGGGAGCTGTTTTTT. Amino acids: CSVEVAGVVTGELFF.

The chain links TRBV27 to TRBJ1-4; D unresolved. Germline V gives CDR1 MNHEY, CDR2 SMNVEV (reference sequence). The CDR3 extends over 15 amino acids. Trimming removed 3 bases from V and 7 bases from J, with 15 bases in between. The CDR3 loop is CASSFRALSLEKLFF. DNA of the CDR3: TGTGCCAGCAGTTTCCGGGCCCTGTCGCTTGAAAAACTGTTTTTT.

This clonotype was counted at least ten times. This sequence joins TRBV12-3 or TRBV12-4 and TRBJ1-1; D gene uncertain. This CDR3 has 13 amino acids. Trimming took off 2 bases at V and 7 bases at J, with 11 bases between the two ends. The CDR3 sequence is CASSLLPTVEAFF. The CDR3 bases are TGTGCCAGCAGTTTACTCCCTACCGTTGAAGCTTTCTTT.

This clonotype came up once. This rearrangement joins TRBV30 to TRBJ1-1, with D tentatively TRBD1 (6 bases). The CDR3 totals 12 residues. Germline CDR1 GTSNPN, CDR2 SVGIG (reference sequence). V lost 4 bases, J lost 4 bases, and 10 bases lay in between. The CDR3 DNA follows: TGTGCCTGGAATCGGACAGCCACTGAAGCTTTCTTT. This encodes CAWNRTATEAFF.

This clonotype was seen once. V is TRBV10-3 and J is TRBJ1-2; TRBD1 might be the D (6 bases). The germline V gene has CDR1 ENHRY and CDR2 SYGVKD. V was pared by 5 bases and J by 5 bases, with 15 bases between. The CDR3 consists of 14 residues. The CDR3 loop is CAISLQGQEYGYTF. The DNA of the CDR3 is TGTGCCATCAGTCTCCAGGGACAAGAATATGGCTACACCTTC.

The J gene is TRBJ1-2, the V gene TRBV6-9; a weak D match, TRBD1 (5 bases). Germline V gene lookup returns CDR1 MNHGY and CDR2 SVAAGI. V dropped 3 bases and J dropped 4 bases, with 12 bases sitting between them. The CDR3 contains 14 residues. The CDR3 protein is CASSYPGSSYGYTF. CDR3 sequence (DNA): TGTGCCAGCAGTTACCCAGGGTCTAGCTATGGCTACACCTTC.

This clonotype has only a few counts. The rearrangement uses TRBV7-2 and TRBJ1-6; no reliable D call. CDR1 SGHTA and CDR2 FQGNSA come from the germline V gene. V was shortened by 7 bases and J by 17 bases, with 18 bases between the two germline ends. The CDR3 runs to 12 residues. The DNA for the CDR3 is TGTGCCAGCAACCCTCCGGGCAGCGCTATCCACTTT. Translation: CASNPPGSAIHF.

This clonotype was counted at least ten times. V is TRBV2 and J is TRBJ1-6; no definite D call. Germline CDR1 and CDR2: SNHLY and FYNNEI. Between the trimmed V and J ends, which lost 0 bases and 8 bases, there was a span of 11 bases. This CDR3 has 15 amino acids. Here the CDR3 DNA reads TGTGCCAGCAGTGAAGCATTAGTTTCCTATTCACCCCTCCACTTT. The encoded protein is CASSEALVSYSPLHF.

The chain employs TRBV6-1 and TRBJ1-5; D not resolved. The CDR3 is 13 residues long. Trimming took 9 bases from V and 0 from J, leaving 9 bases between them. CDR1 is MNHNS, CDR2 SASEGT, per germline. Here the CDR3 reads CASSVPSNQPQHF. CDR3 nucleotide sequence: TGTGCCAGTTCTGTTCCTAGCAATCAGCCCCAGCATTTT.

This clonotype was found many times. CDR3 amino acids: CASSTRTGQAQPQHF. CDR3 nucleotides: TGTGCCAGCAGTACCCGGACAGGGCAGGCTCAGCCCCAGCATTTT. The chain has TRBV6-1 and TRBJ1-5; 8 bases agree with TRBD1. Germline-derived CDR1 and CDR2 are MNHNS and SASEGT. The CDR3 loop spans 15 amino acids. V lost 5 bases and J lost 6; bases outside the gene matches: 9.